This TCR beta chain derives from a study of blood T cell repertoires in COVID-19. The wider study: The cDNA or gDNA used as material had been derived from T cells, B-cell-depleted T cells, or PBMCs.

Living in 24 US areas, the participants were between roughly 18 and 90 years of age. Researchers sorted participants into cohorts using their self-reported clinical history. Only in-frame clones appear in the TCRdb table, and some are missing; sequencing was by immunoSEQ multiplex PCR. Altogether some 350,000 clones are present, 88% being singletons, with the ten largest covering around 4.6%. This CDR3 is 14 amino acids long. Looked up from germline, CDR1 is MNHEY and CDR2 is SMNVEV (reference sequence). Trimming at V came to 4 bases and at J to 5 bases, leaving 3 bases not matched to a gene. V usage is TRBV27 and J usage is TRBJ2-7, with 12 bases that match TRBD1. The TCR comes from a man aged 25 to 40 who had recovered from COVID-19. Sequencing was carried out using PBMCs or T cells enriched from blood (not recorded which). As DNA, the CDR3 is TGTGCCAGCAGTTGGGACAGGGGGCTCGACGAGCAGTACTTC. Amino acid sequence: CASSWDRGLDEQYF.